Listed below are T cell receptor beta chains from one sample, sequenced in a study of T cell repertoires in cytomegalovirus infection. These receptors have no known antigen. TCRdb fed the reads into MiXCR, producing one record per CDR3 protein. The sample lists more than 50,000 distinct CDR3 sequences, about 33% occurring once. The specimen was PBMCs, sequenced either directly or after in vitro stimulation (not recorded which). These receptors were collected from a human donor in good health (CMV status not recorded). Some clones in this sample may be carry-over from other donors' samples. The CDR3 runs from the conserved cysteine through the conserved F or W. The D gene is left open where the match is weak. Only part of the rows carry a size: once, few, many, or a class if the clone is expanded.

d_call clone_size j_call v_call cdr3_nt cdr3_aa
- - TRBJ1-5 TRBV2 TGTGCCAGCAGCCTTGATAGGGGGGGGGTCAATCAGCCCCAGCATTTT CASSLDRGGVNQPQHF
- once TRBJ1-2 TRBV6-6 TGTGCCAGCACCCTGAGGGCTAACTATGGCTACACCTTC CASTLRANYGYTF
- - TRBJ2-5 TRBV7-6 TGTGCCAACAGCAATCATCTAGTTTCGGAGACCCAGTACTTC CANSNHLVSETQYF
- - TRBJ1-1 TRBV18 TGTGCCAGCTCACTAACGGGGGGGACTGAAGCTTTCTTT CASSLTGGTEAFF
- - TRBJ2-7 TRBV7-2 TGTGCCAGCATGGAGGGGGTTTCCTACGAGCAGTACTTC CASMEGVSYEQYF
- - TRBJ2-7 TRBV7-2 TGTGCCAGCAGCTTGAGTCCGAGCTACGAGCAGTACTTC CASSLSPSYEQYF
TRBD1 few TRBJ2-1 TRBV29-1 TGCAGCGTTTCACCGGGACAGGGTAATGAGCAGTTCTTC CSVSPGQGNEQFF
- - TRBJ1-1 TRBV19 TGTGCCAGTAGTATTAGGAACACTGAAGCTTTCTTT CASSIRNTEAFF
- - TRBJ2-5 TRBV12-3/TRBV12-4 TGTGCCAGCAGAGTGGGGCAACAAGATACCCAGTACTTC CASRVGQQDTQYF
TRBD2 - TRBJ2-7 TRBV7-2 TGTGCCAGCAGCCTGCCTCCCTTAGCGGGAGGACCCTACGAGCAGTACTTC CASSLPPLAGGPYEQYF
- few TRBJ1-5 TRBV7-8 TGTGCCAGCAGCTTAAATTGGGAAGGGGGGGCCCAGATGCGGCCCCAGCATTTT CASSLNWEGGAQMRPQHF